This T cell receptor (beta chain) was captured by sequencing in a study of T cell responses to AZD1222 COVID-19 vaccine. Findings of the study overall: The donor group comprised mostly white British people and more females; the analysis possibly underestimated clonal diversity. Nearly half of spike-specific TCRs reportedly target unmutated variant regions.

Here immunoSEQ multiplex PCR was the method, and the copy in TCRdb shows in-frame clones only, minus some. The sample holds 130,000 to 150,000 clones; just over 90% are singletons and the top ten take roughly 2%. This clone was observed once. Its target is not known. Analyses pooled second doses at about 4 or about 12 weeks. The CDR3 is made up of 21 amino acids. This chain links TRBV21-1 with TRBJ1-2; the DNA was not used to check the table's D call, TRBD1. TRBV21-1 is labeled a pseudogene. The material sequenced was peripheral blood, taken 28 days after the second AZD1222 dose. The receptor was isolated from an adult who received the AZD1222 COVID-19 vaccine. The CDR3 loop reads CAPTDGPSWDRAPLLKVGYTF. The CDR3 DNA reads as TGTGCCCCCACTGACGGCCCCTCCTGGGACAGGGCCCCTTTGCTCAAGGTTGGCTACACCTTC.